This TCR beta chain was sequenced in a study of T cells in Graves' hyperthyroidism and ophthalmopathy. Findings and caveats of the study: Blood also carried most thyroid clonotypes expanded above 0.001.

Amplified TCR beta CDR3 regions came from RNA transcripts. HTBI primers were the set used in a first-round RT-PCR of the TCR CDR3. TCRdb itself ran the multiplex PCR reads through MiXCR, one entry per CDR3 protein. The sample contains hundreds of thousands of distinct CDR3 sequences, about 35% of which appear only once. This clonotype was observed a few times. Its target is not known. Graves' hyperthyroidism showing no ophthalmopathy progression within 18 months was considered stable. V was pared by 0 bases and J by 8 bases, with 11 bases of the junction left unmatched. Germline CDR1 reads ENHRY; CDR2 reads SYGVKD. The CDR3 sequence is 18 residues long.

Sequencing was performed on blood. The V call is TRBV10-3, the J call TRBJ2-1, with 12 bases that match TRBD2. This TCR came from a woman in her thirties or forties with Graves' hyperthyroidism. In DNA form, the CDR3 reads TGTGCCATCAGTGAGTCCCCTGGGCTAGCGGGAGGGCAGTATGAGCAGTTCTTC. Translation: CAISESPGLAGGQYEQFF.